These 11 T cell receptor beta chains were all obtained from the same sample, sequenced in a study of blood T cell repertoires in COVID-19 (dated by TCRdb to 2019 to 2021). The library came from the immunoSEQ multiplex PCR assay. Here the immuneACCESS table is served through TCRdb, limited to in-frame sequences with V and J called. Missing clones are a known gap in these copies; in checked studies unresolved V genes cover under half, and the rest lacks a known reason. The sample yields a few hundred thousand clones; around 87% were counted once. About 2.9% of the sample is in the top ten clones. Sample: peripheral blood. All receptors derive from a man aged 60 to 69 with acute or convalescent COVID-19.

This clone was observed a handful of times. J is TRBJ2-5 and V is TRBV5-1; 10 nucleotides match TRBD1. Trimming took 4 bases from V and 5 from J; bases not matched to a gene: 11. The CDR3 length is 16 residues. Germline lookup yields CDR1 SGHRS and CDR2 YFSETQ. The CDR3 DNA follows: TGCGCCAGCAGCACCGGACAGGGGGTTTTAGGCGAGACCCAGTACTTC. Its translation is CASSTGQGVLGETQYF.

The rearrangement joins TRBV15 to TRBJ1-3, with D perhaps matching TRBD1 (6 bases). Germline loops: CDR1 LNHNV, CDR2 YYDKDF (reference sequence). V lost 0 bases to trimming and J lost 5 bases, with 8 bases between them. CDR3 length: 14 residues. CDR3 DNA sequence: TGTGCCACCAGCAGAGATACAGGGAGAAACACCATATATTTT. Protein product: CATSRDTGRNTIYF. The full variable domain, rest sourced from reference TRBV15 and TRBJ1-3, is DAMVIQNPRYQVTQFGKPVTLSCSQTLNHNVMYWYQQKSSQAPKLLFHYYDKDFNNEADTPDNFQSRRPNTSFCFLDIRSPGLGDTAMYLCATSRDTGRNTIYFGEGSWLTVV.

This clone turned up a few times. CDR3 nucleotide sequence: TGTGCCATCAGTGACCCGGTGACAGCTAACTACACCTTC. It is translated as CAISDPVTANYTF. This chain links TRBV10-3 with TRBJ1-2; D might be TRBD1 (5 bases). The CDR3 length is 13 residues. V was shortened by 3 bases and J by 10 bases, with 15 bases between the two germline ends. Germline V gene lookup returns CDR1 ENHRY and CDR2 SYGVKD.

The chain combines TRBV7-3 with TRBJ2-2; D gene ambiguous. The CDR3 extends over 12 amino acids. Germline V gene sequence: CDR1 SGHTA, CDR2 FQGTGA. The V end was cut by 3 bases, the J end by 6 bases, with 5 bases between. DNA of the CDR3: TGTGCCAGCAGCTTTAGCCCCGGGGAGCTGTTTTTT. Its translation is CASSFSPGELFF.

J is TRBJ2-1 and V is TRBV5-1; 9 bases map to TRBD1. Trimming took 4 bases from V and 1 from J; bases not matched to a gene: 15. This CDR3 contains 19 residues. CDR1 and CDR2 (germline): SGHRS, YFSETQ. The CDR3 sequence is CASSGRDREFWRSYNEQFF. CDR3 nucleotide sequence: TGCGCCAGCAGCGGCCGGGACAGGGAGTTTTGGAGGTCCTACAATGAGCAGTTCTTC.

The CDR3 DNA follows: TGTGCCAGCAGCCAACTGTGGACTAGCGGGGGGGCGGTAGGATCTGGGGCCAACGTCCTGACTTTC. Translating gives CASSQLWTSGGAVGSGANVLTF. The chain recombines TRBV4-2 with TRBJ2-6; TRBD2 aligns across 15 bases. CDR3 length equals 22 residues. CDR1 and CDR2 from the germline V gene are LGHNA and YNFKEQ. V lost 2 bases, J lost 1 base, and 12 bases stayed unmatched.

This clone was recorded only once. The chain carries TRBV27 and TRBJ2-7; 9 bases align to TRBD1. The CDR3 extends over 14 amino acids. Looked up from germline, CDR1 is MNHEY and CDR2 is SMNVEV (reference sequence). With 6 bases clipped from V and 3 bases from J, the junction kept 6 bases outside the gene matches. As DNA, the CDR3 is TGTGCCAGCAGGCAGGGACAGGGACTCTACGAGCAGTACTTC. It encodes CASRQGQGLYEQYF.

This chain uses TRBV5-1 with TRBJ2-7; D might be TRBD1 (5 bases). Germline V lookup: CDR1 SGHRS, CDR2 YFSETQ. There are 14 residues in the CDR3. V lost 3 bases and J lost 1, with 11 bases in between. CDR3 residues: CASSSARTSYEQYF. The CDR3 bases are TGCGCCAGCAGCTCCGCACGGACATCCTACGAGCAGTACTTC.

The chain has TRBV9 and TRBJ2-3; 8 bases line up with TRBD2. J gave up 1 base and V 3 bases, and 13 bases lay outside the gene matches. This CDR3 has 18 amino acids. CDR1 is SGDLS and CDR2 is YYNGEE in the germline V gene. The CDR3 sequence is CASSAGASSGGGTDTQYF. CDR3 in DNA: TGTGCCAGCAGCGCAGGGGCAAGCAGCGGGGGAGGCACAGATACGCAGTATTTT.

V is TRBV18 and J is TRBJ2-7, with 9 bases identical to TRBD1. J lost 0 bases, V lost 3 bases, and 6 bases had no gene match. The CDR3 spans 16 residues. CDR1 is KGHSH, CDR2 LQKENI, per germline. In nucleotides, the CDR3 is TGTGCCAGCTCACCTACAGGGGGCCCGAGCTCCTACGAGCAGTACTTC. Protein: CASSPTGGPSSYEQYF.

The V call is TRBV7-8, the J call TRBJ2-7, with D maybe TRBD1 (5 bases). V was shortened by 1 base and J by 6 bases, with 16 bases between the two germline ends. From germline, CDR1 is SGHVS and CDR2 FQNEAQ. The CDR3 has 15 residues. In DNA form, the CDR3 reads TGTGCCAGCAGCTTAGTTGACAGTGTCTACGTCGAGCAGTACTTC. It translates to CASSLVDSVYVEQYF.